The entry that follows covers one TCR beta chain sequence. The repertoire was sequenced with immunoSEQ multiplex PCR; TCRdb's copy has only in-frame clones and lacks some. This sample carries 300,000 to 450,000 clones, 87% of them seen once, and the ten largest clones take approximately 1.9%. These data originate in a study of blood T cell repertoires in COVID-19. Assignments of participants to cohorts depended upon their own reported clinical history. CDR3 length: 14 amino acids. CDR1 MNHEY and CDR2 SMNVEV come from the germline V gene (reference sequence). V was pared by 2 bases and J by 4 bases, with 9 bases between.

This clonotype originated in a man between 40 and 49 years old in a cohort exposed to, infected with or recovered from COVID-19 (not recorded which). The V call is TRBV27, the J call TRBJ2-1; D might be TRBD1 (5 bases). What was sequenced was PBMCs or T cells enriched from blood (not recorded which). In nucleotides, the CDR3 is TGTGCCAGCAGTTTAACGGACAAATACAATGAGCAGTTCTTC. Translating it yields CASSLTDKYNEQFF.